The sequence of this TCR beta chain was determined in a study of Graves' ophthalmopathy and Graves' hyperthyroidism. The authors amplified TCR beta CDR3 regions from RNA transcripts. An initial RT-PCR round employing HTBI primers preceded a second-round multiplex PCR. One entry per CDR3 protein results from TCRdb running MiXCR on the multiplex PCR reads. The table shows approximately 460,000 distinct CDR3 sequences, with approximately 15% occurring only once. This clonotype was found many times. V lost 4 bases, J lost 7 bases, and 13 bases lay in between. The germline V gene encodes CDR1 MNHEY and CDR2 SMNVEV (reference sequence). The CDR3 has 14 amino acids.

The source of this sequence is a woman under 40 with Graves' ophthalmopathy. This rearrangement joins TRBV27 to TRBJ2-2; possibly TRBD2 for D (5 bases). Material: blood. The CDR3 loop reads CASSYAGEVGELFF. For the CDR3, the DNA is TGTGCCAGCAGTTACGCGGGTGAGGTCGGGGAGCTGTTTTTT.